The 7 T cell receptor beta chains presented below share a single source sample, sequenced in a study of T cell responses to AZD1222 COVID-19 vaccine (dated by TCRdb to 2020 to 2022). The sample's time point label, in plain terms: baseline before first vaccination. Preparation of the library involved the immunoSEQ multiplex PCR assay. TCRdb limited this immuneACCESS table to in-frame rearrangements with V and J called. A share of clones is missing; checked studies link under half to unresolved V genes, and the rest is unexplained. Present in this sample are approximately 74,000 clones, 80% to 85% of which were seen just once. In total, the top ten clones hold roughly 3.1% of the sample. The material was peripheral blood, obtained on day 0 of AZD1222 vaccination. The receptors were gathered from an adult in good health.

J is TRBJ2-7 and V is TRBV4-2, with 16 bases matching TRBD2. CDR1 is LGHNA and CDR2 is YNFKEQ in the germline V gene. The CDR3 sequence is 19 residues long. The J segment lost 3 bases and the V segment lost 0 bases, leaving 8 bases of the junction unmatched. The CDR3 coding sequence is TGTGCCAGCAGCCAAGAATTGGGACTAGCGGGGGGGACCTACTACGAGCAGTACTTC. Translating gives CASSQELGLAGGTYYEQYF.

This clone was picked up one time. CDR3 in amino acids: CASSYSTQGDLEQYF. The CDR3 DNA sequence: TGTGCCAGCAGTTACTCTACGCAGGGGGATCTCGAGCAGTACTTC. The chain carries TRBV6-5 and TRBJ2-7; 7 positions match TRBD1. The V segment lost 0 bases and the J segment 6 bases; nucleotides outside the gene matches: 8. There are 15 residues in the CDR3. Germline values: CDR1 MNHEY, CDR2 SVGAGI.

This clone came up a few times. The genes are TRBV7-9 and TRBJ2-1; either TRBD1 or TRBD2 may supply D (5 bases each). CDR3 length: 13 residues. Trimming pared 4 bases from V and 7 bases from J, leaving 11 bases between. The V gene's germline CDR1 is SEHNR and CDR2 FQNEAQ (reference sequence). The CDR3 region is CASSSGTRNEQFF. As DNA, the CDR3 is TGTGCCAGCAGCTCCGGGACCCGAAATGAGCAGTTCTTC.

This clone was detected only a few times. The gene calls are TRBV2 and TRBJ2-7, with 9 bases identical to TRBD2. The germline V gene has CDR1 SNHLY and CDR2 FYNNEI. Trimming removed 6 bases from V and 4 bases from J; junction bases left unmatched: 7. The CDR3 has 14 residues. CDR3 region: CASRAGTSWYEQYF. The CDR3 DNA is TGTGCCAGCAGGGCCGGGACTAGCTGGTACGAGCAGTACTTC.

V and J are TRBV18 and TRBJ2-7, with 8 bases identical to TRBD2. With V trimmed by 0 bases and J by 6 bases, 7 bases remained unmatched. Germline V gives CDR1 KGHSH, CDR2 LQKENI. The CDR3 runs to 15 residues. CDR3 bases: TGTGCCAGCTCACCACCGCACGGGAGGGGGGGCGAGCAGTACTTC. This sequence encodes CASSPPHGRGGEQYF.

This clone has just one count. The chain couples TRBV3-1 (or the pseudogene TRBV3-2) to TRBJ1-6, with unresolved D. This CDR3 is built from 14 residues. V lost 4 bases to trimming and J lost 7 bases, with 11 bases between them. Germline values: CDR1 LGHDT, CDR2 YNNKEL (reference sequence). The CDR3 DNA is TGTGCCAGCAGCCCCGGCCGTGCCAATTCACCCCTCCACTTT. Protein product: CASSPGRANSPLHF.

The chain couples TRBV6-5 to TRBJ1-1; no clear D. There are 14 residues in the CDR3. Germline-derived CDR1 and CDR2 are MNHEY and SVGAGI. V was trimmed by 11 bases and J by 2 bases, leaving 18 bases between them. The CDR3 sequence is CAARARTRNTEAFF. The DNA of the CDR3 is TGTGCCGCAAGGGCCAGGACTAGAAACACTGAAGCTTTCTTT.